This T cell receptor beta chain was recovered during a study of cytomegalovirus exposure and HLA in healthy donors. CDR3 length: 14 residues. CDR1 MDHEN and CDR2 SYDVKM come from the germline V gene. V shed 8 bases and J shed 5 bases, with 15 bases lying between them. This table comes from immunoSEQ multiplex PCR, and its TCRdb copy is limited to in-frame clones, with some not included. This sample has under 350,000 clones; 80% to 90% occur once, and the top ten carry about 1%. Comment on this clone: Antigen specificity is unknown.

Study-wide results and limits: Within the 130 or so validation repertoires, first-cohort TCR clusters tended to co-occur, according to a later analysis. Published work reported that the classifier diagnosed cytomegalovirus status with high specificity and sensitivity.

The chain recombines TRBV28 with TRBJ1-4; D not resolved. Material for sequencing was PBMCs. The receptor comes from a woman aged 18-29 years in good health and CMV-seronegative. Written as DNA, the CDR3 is TGTGCCAGCGCTGCGCGGCTGCTCAATGAAAAACTGTTTTTT. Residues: CASAARLLNEKLFF.